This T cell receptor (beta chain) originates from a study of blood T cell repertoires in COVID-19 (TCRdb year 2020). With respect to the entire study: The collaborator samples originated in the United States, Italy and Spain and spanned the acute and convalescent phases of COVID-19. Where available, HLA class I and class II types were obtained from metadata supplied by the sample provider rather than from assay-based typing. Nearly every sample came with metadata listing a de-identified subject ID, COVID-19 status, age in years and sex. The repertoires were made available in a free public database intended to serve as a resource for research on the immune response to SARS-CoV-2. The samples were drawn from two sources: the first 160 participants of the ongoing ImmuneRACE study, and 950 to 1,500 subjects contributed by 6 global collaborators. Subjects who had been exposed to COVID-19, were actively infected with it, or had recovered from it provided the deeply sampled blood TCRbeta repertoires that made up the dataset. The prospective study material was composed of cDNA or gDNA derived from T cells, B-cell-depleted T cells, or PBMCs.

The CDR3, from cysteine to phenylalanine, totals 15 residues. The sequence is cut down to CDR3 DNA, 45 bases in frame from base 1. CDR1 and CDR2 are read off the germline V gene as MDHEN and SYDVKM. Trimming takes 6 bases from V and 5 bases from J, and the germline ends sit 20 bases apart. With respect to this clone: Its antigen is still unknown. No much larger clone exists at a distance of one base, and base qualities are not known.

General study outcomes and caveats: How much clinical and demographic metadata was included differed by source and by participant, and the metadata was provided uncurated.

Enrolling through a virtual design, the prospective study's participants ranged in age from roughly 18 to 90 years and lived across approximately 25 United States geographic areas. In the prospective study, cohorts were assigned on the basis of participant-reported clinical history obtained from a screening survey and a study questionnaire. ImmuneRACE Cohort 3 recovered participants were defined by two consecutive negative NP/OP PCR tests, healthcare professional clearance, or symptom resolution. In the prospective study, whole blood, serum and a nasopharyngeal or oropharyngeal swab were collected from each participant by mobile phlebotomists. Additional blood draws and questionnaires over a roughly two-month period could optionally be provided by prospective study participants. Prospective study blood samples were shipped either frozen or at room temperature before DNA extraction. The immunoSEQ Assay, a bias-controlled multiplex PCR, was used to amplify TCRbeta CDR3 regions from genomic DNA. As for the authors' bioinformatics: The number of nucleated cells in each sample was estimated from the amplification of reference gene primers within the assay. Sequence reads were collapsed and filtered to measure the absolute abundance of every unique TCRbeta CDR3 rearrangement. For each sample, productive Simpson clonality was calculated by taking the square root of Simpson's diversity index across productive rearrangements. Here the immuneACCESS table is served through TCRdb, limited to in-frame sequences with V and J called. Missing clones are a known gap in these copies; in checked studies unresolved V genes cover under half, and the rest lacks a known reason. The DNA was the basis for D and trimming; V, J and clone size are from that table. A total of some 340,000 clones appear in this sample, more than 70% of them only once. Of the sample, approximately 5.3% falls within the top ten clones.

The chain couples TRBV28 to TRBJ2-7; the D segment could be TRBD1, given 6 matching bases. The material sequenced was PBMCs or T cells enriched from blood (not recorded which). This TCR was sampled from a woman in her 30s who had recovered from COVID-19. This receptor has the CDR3 CASSQTGHYRDEQYF. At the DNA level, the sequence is TGTGCCAGCAGCCAAACGGGACACTATAGGGACGAGCAGTACTTC.